Sequencing of this TCR beta chain was carried out in a study of blood T cell repertoires in COVID-19 (dated by TCRdb to 2020 to 2021). About the full investigation: Samples covering the acute and convalescent phases of COVID-19 were provided by collaborators in the United States, Italy and Spain. The material from the prospective study consisted of cDNA or gDNA derived from T cells, B-cell-depleted T cells, or PBMCs. Deeply sampled blood TCRbeta repertoires from subjects exposed to, actively infected with, or recovered from COVID-19 were included in the dataset. The repertoires were made available in a free public database intended to serve as a resource for research on the immune response to SARS-CoV-2. Samples were obtained from the ongoing ImmuneRACE study (first 160 participants) and from some 1,300 subjects provided by 6 global collaborators. The sample metadata nearly always contained a de-identified subject ID, COVID-19 status, age in years and sex. HLA class I and class II types, where available, came from metadata supplied by the sample provider rather than from assay-based typing.

The research as a whole found: The amount of clinical and demographic metadata varied by source and participant and was provided uncurated.

Collaborating institutions collected whole blood in K2EDTA tubes following their own protocols. For TCRbeta analysis, collaborator samples were shipped as frozen whole blood, as isolated PBMCs, or as DNA extracted from either sample type. With regard to this clone: The specificity of this receptor is unknown. No base-level quality is on record; no much larger clone is a single base apart.

TCRbeta CDR3 regions were amplified from genomic DNA by means of the immunoSEQ Assay, a bias-controlled multiplex PCR. The authors' pipeline ran thus. Within the assay, amplification of reference gene primers was used to estimate how many nucleated cells each sample contained. Sequence reads were collapsed and filtered to measure the absolute abundance of every unique TCRbeta CDR3 rearrangement. For each sample, productive Simpson clonality was calculated as the square root of Simpson's diversity index over productive rearrangements. This immuneACCESS table, as held by TCRdb, lists in-frame sequences with V and J called but not all clones. Of the missing ones, under half trace to an unresolved V gene in checked studies; the others have no known cause. V, J and clone size reflect that table, while D and trimming were determined from the DNA. This sample holds 250,000 to 350,000 clones; about 86% were observed only once. The top ten clones comprise about 1.2% of the sample.

The TCR originated in a woman in her forties or fifties with acute or convalescent COVID-19. Sample: peripheral blood.

The CDR3 amino acid sequence is: CASSLQPENTEAFF. DNA sequence: TGCGCCAGCAGCTTACAGCCAGAGAACACTGAAGCTTTCTTT. The receptor chain draws on TRBV5-1 and TRBJ1-1, with no confident D gene call. According to the germline V gene, CDR1 reads SGHRS and CDR2 reads YFSETQ. The CDR3 contains 14 residues, cysteine and phenylalanine counted. Only the CDR3 DNA stays, 42 bases, in frame from base 1. V drops 2 bases and J drops 1 base, leaving 9 bases in between.